This T cell receptor (beta chain) was found in a study of cytomegalovirus exposure and HLA in healthy donors (dated by TCRdb to the late 2010s). Context from the whole study: An earlier analysis of about 530 of the donors reported 250 to 350 Gb of sequence data and 117 million unique TCR beta sequences obtained from approximately 180 million T cells. In a later genetic analysis, genome-wide SNP genotypes for about 55% of the roughly 700 donors were used, and that subset was treated as a discovery cohort. The number of donors typed differed by locus, with roughly 620-630 for A, B, C, DRB1 and DQB1, roughly 520 for DQA1, 600 to 610 for DPA1, and 450 to 480 for DPB1. Donor age, sex, ethnicity and CMV serostatus were compiled together with the repertoire data. To predict cytomegalovirus infection status, the study brought together high-throughput TCR immunosequencing, statistical association of individual TCRs with disease status, and machine learning. Of the 350 to 400 genotyped donors, 65% to 90% fell in the genetic ancestry cluster associated with self-reported Caucasian donors. An early release covering around 630 HLA-typed donors comprised 300 to 350 gigabases of sequencing data and 65 million to 100 million unique TCR sequences. HLA typing included class I and class II loci at four-digit resolution. Besides the first cohort of around 700 subjects, a separate validation cohort made up of 120 or so different subjects was used. The study aimed to test whether signatures of past pathogen exposure could be identified by cataloging public T cell receptors. Roughly 5 DR-DQ haplotypes were handled as single units for association and clustering because linkage in the cohort was strong. All discovery cohort repertoires had been generated on a single sequencing platform. Rather than using new phenotypic data, the later analysis identified candidate immune exposures from TCR beta sequences and from how often those sequences occurred across donors. Among some 400 genotyped donors of the cohort, an average of roughly 230,000 unique TCR beta nucleotide sequences was sequenced per donor, of which roughly 17% were non-productive. An earlier analysis of 587 of the donors used high-throughput TCR beta sequencing to judge whether each TCR beta V gene segment behaved as functional or pseudogenic. The study used immunosequencing to profile the T cell repertoires of 666 subjects and linked those repertoires to cytomegalovirus serostatus. A later analysis re-analyzed previously published TCR beta repertoires from 600 to 850 donors and added high-resolution HLA genotyping to study TCR occurrence patterns.

The cohort was made up of 500 to 800 healthy bone marrow donors. At the time of sampling, every cohort member was nominally healthy, though immune exposures that went unrecorded were likely present. The donor was CMV seropositive and belonged to the group of 250 to 350 seropositive cohort members. Every donor gave a peripheral blood sample, and the peripheral blood mononuclear cells from that sample were used for TCR beta sequencing. The Qiagen DNeasy Blood Extraction Kit was used to extract genomic DNA from the blood cell samples. Libraries were prepared through the immunoSEQ multiplex PCR assay. The multiplex PCR relied on a mix of 60 forward primers for TCR Vbeta segments and 13 reverse primers for TCR Jbeta segments. The CDR3 region of rearranged TCR beta genes was amplified from genomic DNA by a multiplex PCR assay. The amplified TCR beta libraries were sequenced on the Illumina HiSeq System as 87-base-pair reads. Under the source paper's analysis protocol: In a later analysis, 80 million or so unique TCR beta chains were counted across the roughly 670 repertoires, and roughly 11 million of these chains were shared by at least two donors. Raw reads were error-corrected and collapsed into unique sequences with a nearest-neighbor algorithm that merged closely related sequences to remove PCR and sequencing errors. V, D and J gene segments were assigned by aligning CDR3 sequences to IMGT reference sequences. For a sequence to be retained, a match of at least six nucleotides was required to both a V gene segment and a J gene segment. A rearrangement was called productive if the CDR3 had no stop codons and remained in frame with V and J, and every other rearrangement was called non-productive. CDR3 was defined by IMGT convention, running from the second conserved V-encoded cysteine to the conserved J-encoded phenylalanine. In an earlier analysis of approximately 500 of the donors, sequences lacking an unambiguous match to a single V gene segment were excluded. In an earlier analysis of 450 to 750 of the donors, a V segment was called functional when productive rearrangements were above 56.7%, and segregating when the standard deviation between donors exceeded 5%. A statistical classification framework was developed to diagnose cytomegalovirus status using the catalog of TCR beta chain sequences. V and J gene assignment, in a later analysis, came from comparing TCR nucleotide sequences with IMGT/GENE-DB human TR gene sequences. In a later analysis, CDR3 sequences and most-parsimonious VDJ recombination scenarios were assigned using the TCRdist pipeline. In a later analysis, each TCR beta chain was defined by its CDR3 amino acid sequence together with its V-gene family, and reads lacking a unique V-gene family were excluded. To address suspected cross-contamination and a sequencing artifact, a later analysis removed roughly 640 highly shared, low-generation-probability nucleotide sequences. In a later analysis, a clonal expansion index for each public chain was calculated from normalized within-repertoire ranks of inferred template counts. In a later analysis, generation probabilities were computed with a VDJ recombination model fitted to out-of-frame rearrangements, and the resulting probabilities were checked against IGoR. A later analysis scored TCR-TCR, TCR-HLA and TCR-CMV co-occurrence with hypergeometric tests, applying a repertoire-size bias correction to TCR pairs. A later analysis estimated false discovery rates by permuting HLA or CMV assignments 20 times. In a later analysis, co-occurring TCRs were grouped with DBSCAN, and TCRdist sequence similarity was added when clustering was performed within HLA-allele-positive subsets. Repertoires with fewer than 30,000 or more than 120,000 public chains were left out of co-occurrence clustering, as were five repertoires with anomalous nucleotide sharing. In its TCRdb copy, this immuneACCESS table keeps in-frame sequences only and misses some clones. Where compared with another copy, unresolved V genes explain less than half of these, and the others have no known cause. The V and J calls and clone size come from that table; D and trimming were worked out from the DNA. The sample contains 90,000 or so clones, about two thirds of them found a single time. Roughly 16% of the sample goes to the ten largest clones.

In the germline V gene, CDR1 corresponds to SGHRS and CDR2 to YFSETQ. The CDR3 starts with the cysteine, ends with the phenylalanine, and has 16 residues. Only the CDR3 portion is preserved as DNA: 48 bases, with reading frame beginning at the first base. V is trimmed back by 4 bases and J by 3 bases, and the junction contains 11 bases that no gene match accounts for. In regard to this clone: Its antigen is unknown. Within one base of it there is no much larger clone, and no base qualities were kept.

Points the paper makes about the study in general: In both the original and validation cohorts, the classifier was reported to diagnose cytomegalovirus status with high specificity and sensitivity. A later analysis found that most CMV-associated TCR beta chains appeared HLA-restricted, with HLA associations seemingly driven largely by CMV exposure. A later genetic analysis reported fewer N-insertions in productive TCRs among donors in an Asian-associated ancestry cluster than the roughly 700-donor mean. A further reported finding was that TCR beta sequences accurately predicted the HLA-A and HLA-B alleles for most subjects in the first cohort. Because HLA typing was unavailable for some donors at each locus, only the typed subset was used in association tests. The 87-base-pair reads could not distinguish some IMGT-functional V segments, including TRBV6-2 and TRBV6-3, so those segments were excluded. An earlier analysis of around 600 of the donors showed that most TCR beta V segments appeared in productive rearrangements either about 87% or about 30% of the time, which broadly matched IMGT annotations. The cohort was sequenced for TCR beta chains only, and without alpha or paired-chain data the features that could be detected were limited. According to the authors, the approach could potentially be generalized to other disease states and immunological phenotypes. At a false discovery rate of 0.05, a later analysis linked fewer than 20,000 TCR beta sequences to specific HLA alleles. In vitro tests confirmed that a few of the cytomegalovirus-associated TCR beta chains recognize cytomegalovirus antigens. Immune exposure information for the cohort was limited to CMV serostatus. A later analysis found that TCR association rates varied across HLA loci, with DRB1 alleles showing the most associated TCRs and HLA-C alleles the fewest. Linkage disequilibrium might explain the correlated functional status among segregating V segments, but an unknown experimental factor could not be ruled out. A cluster of highly shared sequence variants was judged likely to be a technical artifact of the sequencing pipeline. A total of 164 TCR beta chains were listed by the study as associated with cytomegalovirus. When HLA alleles, especially DR and DQ, strongly co-occurred, attributing TCR associations to individual alleles was difficult. Compared with equally common non-associated chains, HLA-associated TCR beta chains in a later analysis were more clonally expanded and had lower generation probabilities. Because counts were too low, around 18 rarely observed V segments, including chromosome 9 orphons, were left out of the earlier analysis of 500 to 750 of the donors. V-gene and J-gene trimming of TCR beta chains was associated with a missense DCLRE1C variant in a later genetic analysis, and the association was replicated in an independent cohort. In a later analysis, several top co-occurrence clusters were reported to appear linked to parvovirus B19, influenza, CMV and Epstein-Barr virus. Sequencing depth was assumed to be roughly uniform across donors in the presence/absence analyses, though that assumption may not hold. Most TCR sequences were seen in very few donors, while some public TCRs were found in many individuals.

The chain is made from TRBV5-1 and TRBJ1-2, with TRBD1 matching 8 junction bases. Sequencing input: PBMCs. The source is a woman in her forties or fifties in good health and CMV-seropositive. This receptor carries the CDR3 CASSMALGQVDYGYTF. In nucleotide form, the sequence is TGCGCCAGCAGCATGGCTTTGGGACAGGTAGACTATGGCTACACCTTC.